Each of the 27 T cell receptor beta chains below was sequenced from the same sample in a study of blood T cell repertoires in COVID-19. Generated by immunoSEQ multiplex PCR, the TCRdb table keeps only in-frame clones and is missing some. The data hold 150,000 to 200,000 clones, with 79% observed a single time. Sequencing used peripheral blood. All receptors come from a woman aged 55-75 years with COVID-19, enrolled during active disease.

This chain uses TRBV5-4 with TRBJ2-1; 9 bases match TRBD1. The CDR3 is 15 residues long. V dropped 3 bases and J dropped 7; count of bases not matched to a gene: 8. Germline CDR1 reads SGHNT; CDR2 reads YYREEE (reference sequence). CDR3 sequence (DNA): TGTGCCAGCAGCTCCCGGGACAGGGATCTGAATGAGCAGTTCTTC. Translating gives CASSSRDRDLNEQFF.

The sample holds one count of this clone. Here the CDR3 reads CATSREKGSLAGNTIYF. The CDR3, as DNA: TGTGCCACCAGCAGAGAAAAGGGGTCTTTGGCTGGAAACACCATATATTTT. V usage is TRBV15 and J usage is TRBJ1-3; weak D call: TRBD1 (5 bases). Trimming stripped 0 bases from V and 2 bases from J, with 14 bases between. Germline CDR1 LNHNV, CDR2 YYDKDF (reference sequence). The CDR3 sequence is 17 residues long.

This chain uses TRBV3-1 (or the pseudogene TRBV3-2) with TRBJ2-2, with a tentative D call TRBD1 (5 bases). V was pared by 0 bases and J by 7 bases, with 12 bases between. This CDR3 is 15 amino acids long. CDR1 LGHDT and CDR2 YNNKEL come from the germline V gene (reference sequence). CDR3 in DNA: TGTGCCAGCAGCCAAGATGTAGGGGCGGTCGGGGAGCTGTTTTTT. It is translated as CASSQDVGAVGELFF.

The sample holds a few counts of this clone. The CDR3: CASSTPGQPYEQYF. CDR3 nucleotide sequence: TGTGCCAGCAGTACCCCCGGACAGCCCTACGAGCAGTACTTC. This rearrangement joins TRBV28 to TRBJ2-7; the D gene is possibly TRBD1 (6 bases). Germline values: CDR1 MDHEN, CDR2 SYDVKM. V lost 5 bases and J lost 2, with 13 bases in between. This CDR3 comprises 14 residues. The entire variable domain, with the rest obtained from reference TRBV28 and TRBJ2-7, is as follows: DVKVTQSSRYLVKRTGEKVFLECVQDMDHENMFWYRQDPGLGLRLIYFSYDVKMKEKGDIPEGYSVSREKKERFSLILESASTNQTSMYLCASSTPGQPYEQYFGPGTRLTVT.

This clone was seen a handful of times. The V and J genes are TRBV15 and TRBJ1-6; D not resolved. The V and J ends lost 0 bases and 6 bases respectively, with 12 bases between them. The CDR3 extends over 16 amino acids. Germline V gene lookup returns CDR1 LNHNV and CDR2 YYDKDF (reference sequence). CDR3 DNA: TGTGCCACCAGCAGAGATATCCCAGGCTCTAATTCACCCCTCCACTTT. Protein sequence: CATSRDIPGSNSPLHF.

This chain uses TRBV11-1 with TRBJ2-3; D is unresolved. The V gene lost 4 bases and the J gene lost 6 bases, with 8 bases spanning the gap. Germline CDR1 is SGHAT and CDR2 is FQDESV (reference sequence). The CDR3 runs 12 residues. The CDR3 nucleotides are TGTGCCAGCAGCTCGTCCAGGGATACGCAGTATTTT. This encodes CASSSSRDTQYF.

V and J are TRBV11-3 and TRBJ2-2, with a possible D match to TRBD1 (6 bases). The ends were cut back, 5 bases at V and 1 base at J, with 11 bases in the middle. Germline CDR1 and CDR2: SGHNT and YENEEA. This CDR3 is built from 15 residues. For the CDR3, the DNA is TGTGCCAGCAGCCCGGACAGCATGAACACCGGGGAGCTGTTTTTT. This codes for CASSPDSMNTGELFF.

This clone has only a few counts. The chain joins TRBV3-1 (or the pseudogene TRBV3-2) to TRBJ1-2, with 8 bases aligning to TRBD1. The germline V gene has CDR1 LGHDT and CDR2 YNNKEL (reference sequence). Trimming removed 4 bases from V and 6 bases from J; junction bases left unmatched: 7. The CDR3 spans 14 residues. The CDR3 DNA follows: TGTGCCAGCAGCCCCAACGGACAGGGAGATGGCTACACCTTC. Protein sequence: CASSPNGQGDGYTF.

The chain employs TRBV28 and TRBJ2-1, with TRBD2 matching over 10 bases. Germline-derived CDR1 and CDR2 are MDHEN and SYDVKM. J lost 7 bases, V lost 5 bases, and 8 bases had no gene match. The CDR3 covers 15 residues. CDR3 in DNA: TGTGCCAGCAGTCAAAAGCGGGGGGGATGGAATGAGCAGTTCTTC. Translated: CASSQKRGGWNEQFF.

The chain employs TRBV29-1 and TRBJ1-5; maybe TRBD1 (5 bases). V lost 1 base, J lost 5 bases, and 9 bases lay in between. Per germline, CDR1 SQVTM and CDR2 ANQGSEA. The CDR3 contains 13 residues. Here the CDR3 reads CSVEGSGDQPQHF. The CDR3 bases are TGCAGCGTTGAAGGTTCGGGGGATCAGCCCCAGCATTTT.

The chain links TRBV7-8 to TRBJ2-5; weak D call: TRBD1 (6 bases). This CDR3 is built from 15 residues. V was cut by 5 bases and J by 5 bases, with 18 bases left in between. Germline assignment: CDR1 SGHVS and CDR2 FQNEAQ. CDR3 nucleotide sequence: TGTGCCAGCAGCCCAGGGGACCGCATGGGGGAGACCCAGTACTTC. Protein: CASSPGDRMGETQYF. The full variable domain, completed using reference TRBV7-8 and TRBJ2-5, is GAGVSQSPRYKVAKRGQDVALRCDPISGHVSLFWYQQALGQGPEFLTYFQNEAQLDKSGLPSDRFFAERPEGSVSTLKIQRTQQEDSAVYLCASSPGDRMGETQYFGPGTRLLVL.

The V and J genes are TRBV28 and TRBJ2-3, with D perhaps matching TRBD2 (6 bases). The length of the CDR3 is 14 residues. Trimming removed 5 bases at V and 9 bases at J, with 18 bases between. The V gene's germline CDR1 is MDHEN and CDR2 SYDVKM. The CDR3 is CASSATGELATQYF. CDR3 nucleotide sequence: TGTGCCAGCAGTGCTACGGGGGAGCTAGCAACGCAGTATTTT.

This chain uses TRBV28 with TRBJ1-1; maybe TRBD1 (5 bases). Trimming shortened V by 4 bases and J by 0 bases, and 9 bases separated the two germline ends. Germline V CDR1 and CDR2: MDHEN, SYDVKM. CDR3 length equals 14 residues. In nucleotides, the CDR3 is TGTGCCAGCAGTTCGCCGGGGGTGAACACTGAAGCTTTCTTT. This sequence encodes CASSSPGVNTEAFF.

This clone was detected a few times. The V gene is TRBV7-9, the J gene TRBJ1-6; D perhaps matches TRBD1 (5 bases). The V end lost 5 bases, the J end lost 11 bases, and 16 bases lay between the germline ends. This CDR3 is 14 amino acids long. Per germline, CDR1 SEHNR and CDR2 FQNEAQ (reference sequence). The CDR3 sequence: CASSIGTGGTPLHF. The CDR3 nucleotides read TGTGCCAGCAGCATCGGGACGGGAGGGACACCCCTCCACTTT.

This clone was counted once. The chain combines TRBV5-1 with TRBJ2-7, with TRBD1 matching over 11 bases. The CDR3 loop spans 18 amino acids. The J segment lost 5 bases and the V segment lost 0 bases, leaving 13 bases of the junction unmatched. Germline V lookup: CDR1 SGHRS, CDR2 YFSETQ. CDR3 loop: CASSLAGWGQGGRDEQYV. The CDR3 bases are TGCGCCAGCAGCTTGGCCGGGTGGGGACAGGGGGGACGAGACGAGCAGTACGTC.

The CDR3 region is CASSLAGWSIKETQYF. In DNA, the CDR3 is TGTGCCAGCAGCCTCGCAGGGTGGTCTATTAAAGAGACCCAGTACTTC. This chain joins TRBV7-6 and TRBJ2-5, with a possible D match to TRBD1 (5 bases). V was pared by 5 bases and J by 3 bases, with 19 bases between. The CDR3 consists of 16 residues. In germline, CDR1 is SGHVS, CDR2 FNYEAQ. The entire variable domain, with the rest obtained from reference TRBV7-6 and TRBJ2-5, is as follows: GAGVSQSPRYKVTKRGQDVALRCDPISGHVSLYWYRQALGQGPEFLTYFNYEAQQDKSGLPNDRFSAERPEGSISTLTIQRTEQRDSAMYRCASSLAGWSIKETQYFGPGTRLLVL.

Points on this clone: Within the sample, other DNA sequences also encode this same CDR3. The gene calls are TRBV9 and TRBJ1-2, with a tentative D call TRBD1 (5 bases). Germline CDR1 reads SGDLS; CDR2 reads YYNGEE. CDR3 length: 13 residues. The V gene lost 2 bases and the J gene lost 1 base, with 6 bases spanning the gap. The CDR3 loop reads CASSVRVNYGYTF. The CDR3 nucleotides are TGTGCCAGCAGCGTCAGGGTTAACTATGGCTACACCTTC.

This chain connects TRBV6-4 to TRBJ1-4, with TRBD1 identical over 9 bases. Germline V lookup: CDR1 MRHNA, CDR2 SNTAGT. V was pared by 0 bases and J by 8 bases, with 4 bases of the junction left unmatched. The CDR3 contains 15 residues. The CDR3 reads CASSDSSGTGEKLFF. The CDR3 region has the DNA TGTGCCAGCAGTGACTCGTCAGGGACAGGGGAAAAACTGTTTTTT.

In this sample, this clone turned up a few times. The chain carries TRBV15 and TRBJ2-1; possibly TRBD2 for D (6 bases). Germline V gives CDR1 LNHNV, CDR2 YYDKDF (reference sequence). The CDR3 is 15 residues long. The V gene lost 1 base and the J gene lost 6 bases, with 13 bases spanning the gap. The CDR3 bases are TGTGCCACCAGCAGAGCTGGGACTGGCCTCAATGAGCAGTTCTTC. Translated, it gives CATSRAGTGLNEQFF.

V and J are TRBV7-5 and TRBJ2-2; the table's D call TRBD1 went unverified against the DNA. TRBV7-5 is reported as a pseudogene. The CDR3 spans 13 residues. The DNA for the CDR3 is TGTGCCAGAAGCTTAGTAGGGGTTGGGGAGCTGTTTTTT. Encoded protein: CARSLVGVGELFF.

V usage is TRBV11-2 and J usage is TRBJ2-1, with 7 bases identical to TRBD2. In germline, CDR1 is SGHAT, CDR2 FQNNGV. V shed 5 bases, J shed 8 bases, and the junction held 15 bases outside the gene matches. The CDR3 contains 16 residues. The CDR3 nucleotides read TGTGCCAGCAGCCTTCGAGCGGGAACGACCCCACATGAGCAGTTCTTC. This codes for CASSLRAGTTPHEQFF.

The chain couples TRBV6-5 to TRBJ1-1, with 9 bases lining up with TRBD1. The CDR3 contains 13 residues. Trimming removed 8 bases from V and 5 bases from J; junction bases left unmatched: 6. Germline-derived CDR1 and CDR2 are MNHEY and SVGAGI. The CDR3 DNA reads TGTGCCAGCGGCGACAGGGGGAATACTGAAGCTTTCTTT. Its translation: CASGDRGNTEAFF.

V is TRBV28 and J is TRBJ2-7; maybe TRBD1 (5 bases). The V gene lost 8 bases and the J gene lost 2 bases, with 13 bases spanning the gap. This CDR3 contains 13 residues. Germline CDR1 MDHEN, CDR2 SYDVKM. The CDR3 reads CASGRDAPYEQYF. CDR3 bases: TGTGCCAGCGGCAGGGATGCCCCCTACGAGCAGTACTTC.

V usage is TRBV21-1 and J usage is TRBJ2-6; the table's D call of TRBD1 was not tested on the DNA. TRBV21-1 is annotated as a pseudogene. The CDR3 covers 19 residues. Here the CDR3 DNA reads TGTGCCAGCAGCCCCTGTGGACAGCCGGACCGCTCTGGGGCCAACGTCCTGACTTTC. Its protein product is CASSPCGQPDRSGANVLTF.

The V gene is TRBV2, the J gene TRBJ2-7; tentatively, D is TRBD2 (7 bases). V was shortened by 1 base and J by 2 bases, with 12 bases between the two germline ends. The CDR3 loop spans 15 amino acids. The germline CDR1 and CDR2 sequences are SNHLY and FYNNEI. CDR3 sequence: CASSEDAGATYEQYF. DNA of the CDR3: TGTGCCAGCAGTGAAGACGCGGGGGCGACCTACGAGCAGTACTTC. Variable domain in full (rest from reference TRBV2 and TRBJ2-7): EPEVTQTPSHQVTQMGQEVILRCVPISNHLYFYWYRQILGQKVEFLVSFYNNEISEKSEIFDDQFSVERPDGSNFTLKIRSTKLEDSAMYFCASSEDAGATYEQYFGPGTRLTVT.

V usage is TRBV30 and J usage is TRBJ2-6; no reliable D call. The CDR3 covers 13 residues. V was clipped by 4 bases and J by 0 bases, with 4 bases between them. CDR1 is GTSNPN, CDR2 SVGIG, per germline (reference sequence). CDR3 amino acids: CAWIHSGANVLTF. Written as DNA, the CDR3 is TGTGCCTGGATACACTCTGGGGCCAACGTCCTGACTTTC.

V is TRBV10-3 and J is TRBJ2-1, with 9 bases that match TRBD1. Germline V lookup: CDR1 ENHRY, CDR2 SYGVKD. CDR3 length equals 15 residues. V lost 4 bases to trimming and J lost 8 bases; unmatched junction nucleotides: 9. CDR3 region: CAISGVDRGKDEQFF. In DNA, the CDR3 is TGTGCCATCAGTGGGGTGGACAGGGGTAAGGATGAGCAGTTCTTC.